Listed here are 24 T cell receptor beta chains from one sample, sequenced in a study of OX40 agonist ivuxolimab in advanced cancers. Generated by immunoSEQ multiplex PCR, the TCRdb table keeps only in-frame clones and is missing some. Here the sample spans about 52,000 clones, about 93% being singletons. Material: CD4+ or CD8+ T cells sorted from blood, obtained in a trial of the OX40 agonist ivuxolimab. The receptor source for this set is an adult with an advanced solid tumor such as melanoma, head and neck, liver or kidney cancer.

The chain employs TRBV13 and TRBJ2-1; no clear D gene. Germline loops: CDR1 PRHDT, CDR2 FYEKMQ (reference sequence). The CDR3 contains 16 residues. V was trimmed by 4 bases and J by 0 bases, leaving 13 bases between them. The CDR3 region has the DNA TGTGCCAGCAGCTCCGGCCCATCGAGCTCCTACAATGAGCAGTTCTTC. Translating it yields CASSSGPSSSYNEQFF.

V and J are TRBV29-1 and TRBJ2-7, with D possibly being TRBD1 or TRBD2 (5 bases each). CDR1 and CDR2 from the germline V gene are SQVTM and ANQGSEA. Trimming pared 0 bases from V and 2 bases from J, leaving 20 bases between. The CDR3 consists of 17 residues. This CDR3 reads CSVEDSKGGRETYEQYF. The CDR3 region has the DNA TGCAGCGTTGAAGATTCAAAAGGAGGCAGGGAAACCTACGAGCAGTACTTC.

This chain links TRBV10-3 with TRBJ2-7; no firm D call. With 2 bases removed from V and 0 bases from J, the gap between germline ends came to 11 bases. The CDR3 extends over 15 amino acids. Germline CDR1 is ENHRY and CDR2 is SYGVKD. The CDR3 protein is CAISEPGSYSYEQYF. DNA for the CDR3: TGTGCCATCAGTGAGCCTGGGTCTTACTCCTACGAGCAGTACTTC.

The V and J genes are TRBV27 and TRBJ2-6; D might be TRBD1 (6 bases). Germline assignment: CDR1 MNHEY and CDR2 SMNVEV (reference sequence). Trimming took off 3 bases at V and 2 bases at J, with 8 bases between the two ends. The CDR3 is made up of 15 amino acids. In nucleotides, the CDR3 is TGTGCCAGCAGTTTGGGGACAACTGGGGCCAACGTCCTGACTTTC. This translates into CASSLGTTGANVLTF.

This clone was picked up a small number of times. The chain is built from TRBV28 and TRBJ1-2, with D unresolved. The germline gives CDR1 MDHEN, CDR2 SYDVKM. Trimming stripped 5 bases from V and 2 bases from J, with 6 bases between. The CDR3 has 12 amino acids. The CDR3 region is CASSTDNYGYTF. CDR3 nucleotides: TGTGCCAGCAGTACGGACAACTATGGCTACACCTTC.

This chain links TRBV4-2 with TRBJ1-2; D is perhaps TRBD1 (5 bases). This CDR3 spans 13 amino acids. Germline lookup yields CDR1 LGHNA and CDR2 YNFKEQ. Trimming pared 0 bases from V and 10 bases from J, leaving 12 bases between. The CDR3: CASSQDSAGPYTF. The CDR3 bases are TGTGCCAGCAGCCAAGATTCAGCAGGGCCCTACACCTTC.

The chain has TRBV11-1 and TRBJ1-1, with D perhaps matching TRBD1 (6 bases). The length of the CDR3 is 13 residues. Germline V gene lookup returns CDR1 SGHAT and CDR2 FQDESV (reference sequence). V was trimmed by 3 bases and J by 4 bases, leaving 9 bases between them. This CDR3 reads CASSFFRGTEAFF. As DNA, the CDR3 is TGTGCCAGCAGCTTCTTCAGGGGCACTGAAGCTTTCTTT. The variable domain in full, with the rest retrieved from reference TRBV11-1 and TRBJ1-1, is EAEVAQSPRYKITEKSQAVAFWCDPISGHATLYWYRQILGQGPELLVQFQDESVVDDSQLPKDRFSAERLKGVDSTLKIQPAELGDSAMYLCASSFFRGTEAFFGQGTRLTVV.

The V gene is TRBV5-1, the J gene TRBJ2-3, with D possibly matching TRBD2 (5 bases). The CDR3 runs to 18 residues. Germline values: CDR1 SGHRS, CDR2 YFSETQ. Trimming left V 3 bases short and J 6 bases short, with 26 bases between. The CDR3, as DNA: TGCGCCAGCAGCTCAGATGACCTTAGCGTGTTTTCCGGGGATACGCAGTATTTT. Protein: CASSSDDLSVFSGDTQYF.

The genes are TRBV5-6 and TRBJ2-7, with D hard to call. The V gene's germline CDR1 is SGHDT and CDR2 YYEEEE. The CDR3 length is 15 residues. The germline V and J ends were trimmed by 4 bases and 3 bases, with 17 bases remaining between them. The CDR3 DNA is TGTGCCAGCAGCACTGCCGGGTCCCAGTTCTACGAGCAGTACTTC. This translates into CASSTAGSQFYEQYF.

V and J are TRBV15 and TRBJ2-7, with D perhaps matching TRBD2 (6 bases). This CDR3 spans 15 amino acids. Germline V gene data show CDR1 as LNHNV and CDR2 as YYDKDF (reference sequence). Trimming took 1 base from V and 5 from J, leaving 15 bases between them. CDR3 sequence (DNA): TGTGCCACCAGCAGAGTCCCGACTAGAGTTGACGAGCAGTACTTC. Translation gives CATSRVPTRVDEQYF.

This sequence joins TRBV5-5 and TRBJ2-7; D not certain. Germline V CDR1 and CDR2: SGHKS, YYEKEE (reference sequence). CDR3 length equals 11 residues. The V gene lost 3 bases and the J gene lost 2 bases, with 3 bases spanning the gap. This CDR3 reads CASSSPYEQYF. DNA for the CDR3: TGTGCCAGCAGCTCCCCCTACGAGCAGTACTTC.

This clone has just one count. The CDR3 is CASSSGGGIEQYF. Here the CDR3 DNA reads TGTGCCAGCAGTTCTGGCGGTGGTATCGAGCAGTACTTC. The chain links TRBV6-5 to TRBJ2-7; D not resolved. The germline V gene has CDR1 MNHEY and CDR2 SVGAGI. The V end lost 4 bases, the J end lost 6 bases, and 13 bases lay between the germline ends. The CDR3 loop spans 13 amino acids.

The chain has TRBV7-6 and TRBJ2-2; 11 bases align to TRBD2. After removal of 4 bases from V and 4 bases from J, the junction contained 2 bases not matched to a gene. The CDR3 is 15 amino acids. Germline V lookup: CDR1 SGHVS, CDR2 FNYEAQ. CDR3 sequence reads: CASSSGTSGTGELFF. The CDR3 DNA sequence: TGTGCCAGCAGCTCGGGGACTAGCGGCACCGGGGAGCTGTTTTTT.

This clone was seen a single time. The chain employs TRBV9 and TRBJ2-2; 12 bases are shared with TRBD1. J lost 6 bases, V lost 4 bases, and 10 bases had no gene match. Germline CDR1 and CDR2: SGDLS and YYNGEE. This CDR3 is 17 amino acids long. The CDR3 DNA reads TGTGCCAGCAGCTACTTATCGGGACAGGGGGCCCCCGGGGAGCTGTTTTTT. Amino acids: CASSYLSGQGAPGELFF. Full variable domain (remainder filled in from reference TRBV9 and TRBJ2-2): DSGVTQTPKHLITATGQRVTLRCSPRSGDLSVYWYQQSLDQGLQFLIQYYNGEERAKGNILERFSAQQFPDLHSELNLSSLELGDSALYFCASSYLSGQGAPGELFFGEGSRLTVL.

The genes are TRBV27 and TRBJ2-7, with D perhaps matching TRBD1 (5 bases). The germline gives CDR1 MNHEY, CDR2 SMNVEV (reference sequence). The CDR3 runs to 14 residues. With 3 bases removed from V and 7 bases from J, the gap between germline ends came to 16 bases. The CDR3 region is CASSFVRTDMEQYF. The CDR3 nucleotides read TGTGCCAGCAGTTTTGTACGAACGGACATGGAGCAGTACTTC.

The CDR3 protein is CASSLGQGISYNEQFF. CDR3 nucleotides: TGTGCCAGCAGCTTAGGACAGGGGATTTCCTACAATGAGCAGTTCTTC. The chain employs TRBV7-9 and TRBJ2-1, with TRBD1 matching over 8 bases. This CDR3 contains 16 residues. The germline CDR1 and CDR2 sequences are SEHNR and FQNEAQ (reference sequence). J lost 1 base, V lost 1 base, and 3 bases had no gene match. Looking up the rest from reference TRBV7-9 and TRBJ2-1 gives the full variable domain: DTGVSQNPRHKITKRGQNVTFRCDPISEHNRLYWYRQTLGQGPEFLTYFQNEAQLEKSRLLSDRFSAERPKGSFSTLEIQRTEQGDSAMYLCASSLGQGISYNEQFFGPGTRLTVL.

The chain recombines TRBV4-1 with TRBJ2-7; 8 bases map to TRBD1. The germline V gene encodes CDR1 MGHRA and CDR2 YSYEKL. V shed 3 bases, J shed 0 bases, and the junction held 7 bases outside the gene matches. This CDR3 has 16 residues. As DNA, the CDR3 is TGCGCCAGCAGCCAGCCCCCGGGACAGGCCTCCTACGAGCAGTACTTC. As protein: CASSQPPGQASYEQYF.

This chain links TRBV5-1 with TRBJ2-5, with TRBD2 matching 8 bases. CDR3 length: 13 amino acids. V lost 10 bases to trimming and J lost 2 bases; unmatched junction nucleotides: 7. Germline CDR1 and CDR2: SGHRS and YFSETQ. The chain's CDR3 is CASASGLQETQYF. DNA for the CDR3: TGCGCCTCTGCTAGCGGGTTACAAGAGACCCAGTACTTC. The whole variable domain, remainder taken from reference TRBV5-1 and TRBJ2-5, is KAGVTQTPRYLIKTRGQQVTLSCSPISGHRSVSWYQQTPGQGLQFLFEYFSETQRNKGNFPGRFSGRQFSNSRSEMNVSTLELGDSALYLCASASGLQETQYFGPGTRLLVL.

The chain couples TRBV28 to TRBJ1-5; no clear D gene. This CDR3 spans 17 amino acids. Germline assignment: CDR1 MDHEN and CDR2 SYDVKM. V shed 7 bases and J shed 4 bases, with 23 bases lying between them. The chain's CDR3 is CASIERTLNSINQPQHF. The CDR3 coding sequence is TGTGCCAGCATCGAGCGGACCCTCAACTCAATTAATCAGCCCCAGCATTTT.

The rearrangement uses TRBV9 and TRBJ2-7; 8 bases align to TRBD2. CDR3 length equals 15 residues. CDR1 is SGDLS and CDR2 is YYNGEE in the germline V gene. Trimming took 4 bases from V and 2 from J; bases not matched to a gene: 8. The CDR3 coding sequence is TGTGCCAGCAGCAAGACTAGCGCCCTTCCCTACGAGCAGTACTTC. This encodes CASSKTSALPYEQYF.

The gene calls are TRBV4-3 and TRBJ2-7; the match to TRBD1 covers 7 bases. The CDR3 covers 18 residues. Unmatched junction bases numbered 16, after V lost 0 bases and J lost 5 bases. Germline V CDR1 and CDR2: LGHNA, YSLEER. The CDR3 spells CASSQEDVMGTAGHEQYF. The CDR3 bases are TGCGCCAGCAGCCAAGAGGACGTTATGGGGACAGCCGGCCACGAGCAGTACTTC.

This sequence joins TRBV13 and TRBJ2-3, with a possible D match to TRBD2 (5 bases). Trimming pared 2 bases from V and 3 bases from J, leaving 18 bases between. Germline V gives CDR1 PRHDT, CDR2 FYEKMQ (reference sequence). The length of the CDR3 is 17 residues. CDR3 in amino acids: CASSLLEKGVGTDTQYF. CDR3 bases: TGTGCCAGCAGCTTACTGGAGAAGGGAGTAGGAACAGATACGCAGTATTTT.

V usage is TRBV29-1 and J usage is TRBJ2-3, with D perhaps TRBD1 (6 bases). CDR1 is SQVTM, CDR2 ANQGSEA, per germline. Trimming took 1 base from V and 2 from J, leaving 13 bases between them. The CDR3 is 15 residues long. CDR3 DNA: TGCAGCGTTGAAGTAGGACAGCGTAACACAGATACGCAGTATTTT. Its protein product is CSVEVGQRNTDTQYF.

J is TRBJ2-7 and V is TRBV28; weak D call: TRBD1 (6 bases). The CDR3 covers 14 residues. The V end was cut by 5 bases, the J end by 3 bases, with 14 bases between. Germline CDR1 is MDHEN and CDR2 is SYDVKM. The CDR3 DNA reads as TGTGCCAGCAGTCTCACAGGGTCCCGCTACGAGCAGTACTTC. It specifies CASSLTGSRYEQYF.